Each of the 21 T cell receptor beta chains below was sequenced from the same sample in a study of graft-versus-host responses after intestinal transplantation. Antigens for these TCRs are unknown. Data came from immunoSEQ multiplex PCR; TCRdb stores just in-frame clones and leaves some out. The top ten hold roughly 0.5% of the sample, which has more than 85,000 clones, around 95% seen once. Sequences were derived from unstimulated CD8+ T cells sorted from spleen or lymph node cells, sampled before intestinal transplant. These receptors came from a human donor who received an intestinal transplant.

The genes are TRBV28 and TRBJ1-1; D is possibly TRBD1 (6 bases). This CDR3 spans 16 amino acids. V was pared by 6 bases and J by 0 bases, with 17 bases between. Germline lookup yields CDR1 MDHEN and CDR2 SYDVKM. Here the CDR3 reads CASSLYTDRLNTEAFF. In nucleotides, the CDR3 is TGTGCCAGCAGCCTATATACCGACAGGCTGAACACTGAAGCTTTCTTT.

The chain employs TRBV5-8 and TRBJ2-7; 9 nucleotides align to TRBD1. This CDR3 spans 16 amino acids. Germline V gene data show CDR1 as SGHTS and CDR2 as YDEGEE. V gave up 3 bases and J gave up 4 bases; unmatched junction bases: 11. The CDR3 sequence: CASSSYQRTGEYEQYF. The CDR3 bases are TGTGCCAGCAGCTCCTACCAACGGACAGGGGAGTACGAGCAGTACTTC.

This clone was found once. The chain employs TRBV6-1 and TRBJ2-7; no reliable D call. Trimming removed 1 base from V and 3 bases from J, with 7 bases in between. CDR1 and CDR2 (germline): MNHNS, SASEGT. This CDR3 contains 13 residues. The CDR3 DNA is TGTGCCAGCAGTGAAGTACATCTCTACGAGCAGTACTTC. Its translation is CASSEVHLYEQYF.

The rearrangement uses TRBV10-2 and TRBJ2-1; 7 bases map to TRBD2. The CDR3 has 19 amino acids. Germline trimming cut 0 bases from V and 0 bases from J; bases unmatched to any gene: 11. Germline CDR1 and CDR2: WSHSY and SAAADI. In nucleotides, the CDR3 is TGCGCCAGCAGTGAGTCCCCTTACGAGCGGGGTGCCTCCTACAATGAGCAGTTCTTC. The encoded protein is CASSESPYERGASYNEQFF.

The CDR3 DNA sequence: TGTGCCAGCAGCTTAGACCCGGGGCCCCAGCATTTT. Translating gives CASSLDPGPQHF. This sequence joins TRBV7-9 and TRBJ1-5; D is uncertain. The V gene lost 1 base and the J gene lost 9 bases, with 7 bases spanning the gap. Germline V gives CDR1 SEHNR, CDR2 FQNEAQ (reference sequence). This CDR3 has 12 amino acids.

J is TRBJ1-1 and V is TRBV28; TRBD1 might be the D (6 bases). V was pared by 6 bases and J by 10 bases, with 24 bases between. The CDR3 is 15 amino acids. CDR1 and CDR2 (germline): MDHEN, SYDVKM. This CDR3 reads CASSRPGGDFLGAFF. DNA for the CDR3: TGTGCCAGCAGCCGCCCGGGGGGCGACTTCTTAGGAGCTTTCTTT.

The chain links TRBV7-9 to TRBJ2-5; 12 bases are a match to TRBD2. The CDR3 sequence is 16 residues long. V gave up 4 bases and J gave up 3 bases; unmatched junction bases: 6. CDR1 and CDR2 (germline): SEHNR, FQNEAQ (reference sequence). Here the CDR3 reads CASSSIRTSGKETQYF. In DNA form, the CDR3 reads TGTGCCAGCAGCTCCATCAGGACTAGCGGGAAAGAGACCCAGTACTTC.

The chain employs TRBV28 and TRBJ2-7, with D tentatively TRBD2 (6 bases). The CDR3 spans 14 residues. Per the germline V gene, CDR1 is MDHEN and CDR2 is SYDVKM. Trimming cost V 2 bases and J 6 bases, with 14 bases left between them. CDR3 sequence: CASSLGRAGSEQYF. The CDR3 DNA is TGTGCCAGCAGTTTAGGTAGGGCGGGGAGCGAGCAGTACTTC. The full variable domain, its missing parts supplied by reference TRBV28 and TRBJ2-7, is DVKVTQSSRYLVKRTGEKVFLECVQDMDHENMFWYRQDPGLGLRLIYFSYDVKMKEKGDIPEGYSVSREKKERFSLILESASTNQTSMYLCASSLGRAGSEQYFGPGTRLTVT.

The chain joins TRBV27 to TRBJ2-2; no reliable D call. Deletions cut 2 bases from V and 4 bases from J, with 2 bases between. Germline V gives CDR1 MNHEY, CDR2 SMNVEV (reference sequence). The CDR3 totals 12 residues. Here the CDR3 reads CASSLGTGELFF. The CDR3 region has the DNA TGTGCCAGCAGTTTAGGCACCGGGGAGCTGTTTTTT.

This chain's CDR3 is CASSYLTDTQYF. CDR3 nucleotide sequence: TGTGCCAGCAGTTACCTGACAGATACGCAGTATTTT. The rearrangement joins TRBV28 to TRBJ2-3, with D unclear. Germline V lookup: CDR1 MDHEN, CDR2 SYDVKM. This CDR3 is 12 amino acids long. The V and J ends lost 4 bases and 3 bases respectively, with 5 bases between them.

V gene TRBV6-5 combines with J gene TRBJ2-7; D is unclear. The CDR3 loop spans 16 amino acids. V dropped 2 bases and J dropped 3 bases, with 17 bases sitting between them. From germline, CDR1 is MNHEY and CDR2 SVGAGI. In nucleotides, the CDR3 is TGTGCCAGCAGTTACGGTAACCCCGGAATGGGCTACGAGCAGTACTTC. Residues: CASSYGNPGMGYEQYF.

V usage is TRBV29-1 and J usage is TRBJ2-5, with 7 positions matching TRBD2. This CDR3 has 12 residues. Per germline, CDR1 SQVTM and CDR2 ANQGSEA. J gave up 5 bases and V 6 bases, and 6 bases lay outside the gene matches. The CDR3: CSVMREWETQYF. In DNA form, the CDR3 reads TGCAGCGTGATGCGGGAGTGGGAGACCCAGTACTTC.

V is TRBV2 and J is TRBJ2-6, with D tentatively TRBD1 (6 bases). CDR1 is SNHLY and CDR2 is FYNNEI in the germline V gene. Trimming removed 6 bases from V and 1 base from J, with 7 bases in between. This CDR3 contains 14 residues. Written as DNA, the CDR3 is TGTGCCAGCAGAGACAGGTCTGGGGCCAACGTCCTGACTTTC. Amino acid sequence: CASRDRSGANVLTF.

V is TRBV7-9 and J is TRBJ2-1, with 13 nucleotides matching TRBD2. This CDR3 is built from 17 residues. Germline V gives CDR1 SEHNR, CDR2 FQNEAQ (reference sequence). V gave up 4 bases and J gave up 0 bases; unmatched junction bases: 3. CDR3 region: CASSSGLAGSSYNEQFF. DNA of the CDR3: TGTGCCAGCAGCTCGGGACTAGCGGGAAGCTCCTACAATGAGCAGTTCTTC.

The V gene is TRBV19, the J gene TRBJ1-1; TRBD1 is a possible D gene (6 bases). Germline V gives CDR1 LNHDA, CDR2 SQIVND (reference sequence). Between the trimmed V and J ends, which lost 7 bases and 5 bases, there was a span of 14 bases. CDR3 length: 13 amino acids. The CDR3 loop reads CASTEQGGTEAFF. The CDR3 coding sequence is TGTGCCAGTACTGAACAGGGTGGGACTGAAGCTTTCTTT.

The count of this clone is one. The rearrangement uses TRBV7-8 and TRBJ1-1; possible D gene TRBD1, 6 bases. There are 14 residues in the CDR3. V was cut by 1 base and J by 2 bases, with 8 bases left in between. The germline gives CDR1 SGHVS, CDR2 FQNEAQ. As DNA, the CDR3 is TGTGCCAGCAGCTTAGGACAGGAAAACACTGAAGCTTTCTTT. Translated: CASSLGQENTEAFF.

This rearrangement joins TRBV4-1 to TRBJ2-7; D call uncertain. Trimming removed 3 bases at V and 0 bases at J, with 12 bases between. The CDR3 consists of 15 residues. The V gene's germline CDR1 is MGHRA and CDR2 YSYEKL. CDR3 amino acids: CASSQGISNSYEQYF. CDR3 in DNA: TGCGCCAGCAGCCAGGGAATATCGAACTCCTACGAGCAGTACTTC.

Here the CDR3 reads CASSPGANGYTF. The CDR3 bases are TGTGCCAGCAGCCCAGGCGCGAATGGCTACACCTTC. The chain is built from TRBV9 and TRBJ1-2, with D unresolved. V was clipped by 4 bases and J by 6 bases, with 10 bases between them. This CDR3 comprises 12 residues. The germline V gene encodes CDR1 SGDLS and CDR2 YYNGEE. Full variable domain (missing parts from reference TRBV9 and TRBJ1-2): DSGVTQTPKHLITATGQRVTLRCSPRSGDLSVYWYQQSLDQGLQFLIQYYNGEERAKGNILERFSAQQFPDLHSELNLSSLELGDSALYFCASSPGANGYTFGSGTRLTVV.

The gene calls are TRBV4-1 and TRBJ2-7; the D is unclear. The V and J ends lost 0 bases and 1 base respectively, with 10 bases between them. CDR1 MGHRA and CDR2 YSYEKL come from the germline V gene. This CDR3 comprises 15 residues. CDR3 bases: TGCGCCAGCAGCCAAGAACAGAGTCGGTCCTACGAGCAGTACTTC. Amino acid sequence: CASSQEQSRSYEQYF.

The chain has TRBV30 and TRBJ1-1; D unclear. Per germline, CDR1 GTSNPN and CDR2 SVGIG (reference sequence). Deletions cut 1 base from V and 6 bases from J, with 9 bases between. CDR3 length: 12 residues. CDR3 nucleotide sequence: TGTGCCTGGAGTGCCCCATACCCTGAAGCTTTCTTT. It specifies CAWSAPYPEAFF.

CDR3 residues: CASSMGQELNYGYTF. The CDR3 DNA is TGTGCCAGTAGTATGGGTCAAGAGCTTAACTATGGCTACACCTTC. This sequence joins TRBV19 and TRBJ1-2, with D unclear. The CDR3 consists of 15 residues. Germline CDR1 and CDR2: LNHDA and SQIVND (reference sequence). The germline V and J ends were trimmed by 3 bases and 1 base, with 12 bases remaining between them.